One T cell receptor beta chain is described in this entry. These data belong to a study of blood T cell repertoires in COVID-19. Trimming cost V 5 bases and J 4 bases, with 14 bases left between them. CDR1 and CDR2 (germline): SGHTA, FQGNSA. The CDR3 has 15 residues. Only in-frame clones appear in the TCRdb table, and some are missing; sequencing was by immunoSEQ multiplex PCR. The table lists around 120,000 clones, roughly 79% of them singletons. The sequenced material came from peripheral blood. The sequence came from a man between 65 and 80 years old with acute or convalescent COVID-19. The rearrangement links TRBV7-2 to TRBJ2-2; tentatively, D is TRBD1 (5 bases). The CDR3 protein is CASSPQGAGTGELFF. CDR3 nucleotide sequence: TGTGCCAGCAGCCCCCAGGGCGCAGGCACCGGGGAGCTGTTTTTT.